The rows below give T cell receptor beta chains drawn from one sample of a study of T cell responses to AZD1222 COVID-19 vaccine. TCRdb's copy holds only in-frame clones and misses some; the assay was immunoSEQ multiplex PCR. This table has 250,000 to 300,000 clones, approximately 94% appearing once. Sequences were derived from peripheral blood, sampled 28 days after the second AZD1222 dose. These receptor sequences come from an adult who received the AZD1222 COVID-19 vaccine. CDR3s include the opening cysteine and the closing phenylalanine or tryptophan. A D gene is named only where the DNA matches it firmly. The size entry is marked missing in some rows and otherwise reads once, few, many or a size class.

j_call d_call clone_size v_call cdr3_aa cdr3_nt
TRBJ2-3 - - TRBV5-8 CASSYPRGPTDTQYF TGTGCCAGCAGCTACCCACGGGGGCCCACAGATACGCAGTATTTT
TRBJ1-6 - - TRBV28 CASSYRNRHNSPLHF TGTGCCAGCAGTTACAGGAACCGACATAATTCACCCCTCCACTTT
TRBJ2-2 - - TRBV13 CASSLMDSTGELFF TGTGCCAGCAGCTTGATGGACAGCACCGGGGAGCTGTTTTTT
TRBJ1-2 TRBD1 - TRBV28 CASSGQVHGYTF TGTGCCAGCAGTGGACAGGTCCATGGCTACACCTTC
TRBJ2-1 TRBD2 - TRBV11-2 CASHGTSRIYNEQFF TGTGCCAGCCATGGGACTAGCAGGATCTACAATGAGCAGTTCTTC
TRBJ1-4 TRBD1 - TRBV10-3 CAISPSDRGNEKLFF TGTGCCATCAGTCCTTCGGACAGGGGAAATGAAAAACTGTTTTTT
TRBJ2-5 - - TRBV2 CASNPMYQETQYF TGTGCCAGCAACCCCATGTACCAAGAGACCCAGTACTTC
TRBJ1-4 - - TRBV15 CATSRSAVNEKLFF TGTGCCACCAGCAGATCGGCGGTTAATGAAAAACTGTTTTTT
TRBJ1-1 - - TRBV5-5 CASSFSGGGGTEAFF TGTGCCAGCAGCTTTTCCGGGGGCGGGGGCACTGAAGCTTTCTTT
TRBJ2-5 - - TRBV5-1 CASCDGGMETQYF TGCGCCAGCTGCGACGGGGGTATGGAGACCCAGTACTTC
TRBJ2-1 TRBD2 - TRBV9 CASSVVSSGGPSYNEQFF TGTGCCAGCAGCGTAGTCAGTAGCGGGGGCCCCTCCTACAATGAGCAGTTCTTC
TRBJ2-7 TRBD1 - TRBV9 CASSAQSGQPLYEQYF TGTGCCAGCAGCGCGCAATCGGGACAGCCTCTCTACGAGCAGTACTTC
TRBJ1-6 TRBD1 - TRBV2 CASTPGGTAATPLHF TGTGCCAGCACTCCCGGGGGGACAGCCGCTACCCCCCTCCACTTT
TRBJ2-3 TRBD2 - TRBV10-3 CAISAGTTADTQYF TGTGCCATCAGCGCCGGGACTACCGCAGATACGCAGTATTTT
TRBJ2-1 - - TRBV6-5 CASSYSSGGEQFF TGTGCCAGCAGTTACTCGTCTGGGGGGGAGCAGTTCTTC
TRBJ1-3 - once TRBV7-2 CASSLAVASGNTIYF TGTGCCAGCAGCTTAGCGGTGGCGTCTGGAAACACCATATATTTT
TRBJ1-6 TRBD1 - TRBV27 CASRGQGIPPLHF TGTGCCAGCAGGGGACAGGGCATCCCCCCCCTCCACTTT
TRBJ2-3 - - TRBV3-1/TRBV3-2 CASGGGAYDTQYF TGTGCCTCTGGCGGGGGCGCGTATGATACGCAGTATTTT
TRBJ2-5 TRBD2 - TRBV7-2 CASSKGLAETQYF TGTGCCAGCAGCAAGGGACTAGCAGAGACCCAGTACTTC
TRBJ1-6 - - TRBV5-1 CASSLGQDSSPLHF TGCGCCAGCAGCTTGGGTCAGGACAGCTCACCCCTCCACTTT
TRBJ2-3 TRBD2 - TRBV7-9 CASSTQLAGVHTDTQYF TGTGCCAGCAGCACGCAACTAGCGGGGGTCCACACAGATACGCAGTATTTT
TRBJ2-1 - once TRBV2 CASSEGRDNEQFF TGTGCCAGCAGTGAAGGCAGAGACAATGAGCAGTTCTTC
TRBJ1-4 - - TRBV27 CASSFRNRNEKLFF TGTGCCAGCAGTTTCAGGAACCGGAATGAAAAACTGTTTTTT
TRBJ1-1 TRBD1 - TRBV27 CASSSQGATEAFF TGTGCCAGCAGTTCCCAGGGGGCTACTGAAGCTTTCTTT
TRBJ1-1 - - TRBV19 CASNRDGNTEAFF TGTGCCAGTAACCGGGACGGCAACACTGAAGCTTTCTTT
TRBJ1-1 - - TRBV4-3 CASSQDSSLNTEAFF TGCGCCAGCAGCCAAGATAGCAGCTTGAACACTGAAGCTTTCTTT
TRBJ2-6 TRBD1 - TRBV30 CAWSRGPGTPGANVLTF TGTGCCTGGAGTAGGGGGCCAGGGACGCCTGGGGCCAACGTCCTGACTTTC
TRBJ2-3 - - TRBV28 CASSLPLAGTDTQYF TGTGCCAGCAGTTTACCCCTCGCCGGGACAGATACGCAGTATTTT
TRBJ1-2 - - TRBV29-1 CSVKGGIPLYGYTF TGCAGCGTAAAGGGGGGGATCCCACTCTATGGCTACACCTTC
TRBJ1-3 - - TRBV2 CASIPGGFRGNTIYF TGTGCCAGCATCCCCGGGGGGTTTCGAGGAAACACCATATATTTT
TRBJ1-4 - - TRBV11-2 CASSPTDRYNEKLFF TGTGCCAGCAGCCCAACGGACAGATATAATGAAAAACTGTTTTTT
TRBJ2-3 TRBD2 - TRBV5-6 CASSLSGAGSDTQYF TGTGCCAGCAGCTTAAGCGGGGCAGGGTCCGATACGCAGTATTTT
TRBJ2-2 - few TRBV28 CASKSGQNTGELFF TGTGCCAGCAAAAGCGGACAAAACACCGGGGAGCTGTTTTTT
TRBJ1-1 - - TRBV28 CASSLRAPGAFF TGTGCCAGCAGTTTGAGGGCCCCGGGAGCTTTCTTT
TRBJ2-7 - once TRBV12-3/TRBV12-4 CASTDLYEQYF TGTGCCAGCACGGACCTCTACGAGCAGTACTTC
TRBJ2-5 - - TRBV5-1 CASSLTDRETQYF TGCGCCAGCAGCTTGACGGACCGGGAGACCCAGTACTTC
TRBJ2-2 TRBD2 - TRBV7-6 CASLPLGTRPTGELFF TGTGCCAGCCTTCCTCTAGGGACTAGACCCACCGGGGAGCTGTTTTTT
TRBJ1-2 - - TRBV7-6 CASSLDGGVPFLGYTF TGTGCCAGCAGCTTAGATGGGGGGGTTCCCTTCCTTGGCTACACCTTC
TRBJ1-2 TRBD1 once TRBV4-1 CASSQESRGLGYGYTF TGCGCCAGCAGCCAAGAATCCAGGGGGCTTGGCTATGGCTACACCTTC
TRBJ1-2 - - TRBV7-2 CASSFGTYYGYTF TGTGCCAGCAGCTTTGGAACCTACTATGGCTACACCTTC
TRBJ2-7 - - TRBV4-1 CASSQGRGYGGPNEQYF TGCGCCAGCAGCCAAGGTCGGGGGTACGGAGGGCCCAACGAGCAGTACTTC
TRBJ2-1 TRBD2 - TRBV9 CASSVDRRGSYNEQFF TGTGCCAGCAGCGTAGACCGGCGCGGGAGTTACAATGAGCAGTTCTTC
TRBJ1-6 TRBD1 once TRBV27 CASSPGTGSNSPLHF TGTGCCAGCAGTCCCGGGACAGGGAGCAATTCACCCCTCCACTTT
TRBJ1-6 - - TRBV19 CASHNRNSPLHF TGTGCCAGTCATAACAGGAATTCACCCCTCCACTTT
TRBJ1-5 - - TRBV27 CASSLKGRGNQPQHF TGTGCCAGCAGTTTGAAAGGACGGGGCAATCAGCCCCAGCATTTT
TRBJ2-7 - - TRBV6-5 CASSTAGRPEKQYF TGTGCCAGCAGTACCGCCGGCAGGCCTGAAAAGCAGTACTTC
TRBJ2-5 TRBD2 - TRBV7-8 CASSPKRGGPKTQYF TGTGCCAGCAGCCCTAAACGGGGGGGCCCGAAGACCCAGTACTTC
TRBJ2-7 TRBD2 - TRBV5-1 CASSSGLAGAWEQYF TGCGCCAGCAGCTCGGGACTAGCGGGGGCCTGGGAGCAGTACTTC
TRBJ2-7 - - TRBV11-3 CASSEGYEQYF TGTGCCAGCAGCGAGGGGTACGAGCAGTACTTC
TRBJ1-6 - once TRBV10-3 CATGIAVTGYNSPLHF TGTGCCACGGGAATAGCGGTTACAGGTTACAATTCACCCCTCCACTTT
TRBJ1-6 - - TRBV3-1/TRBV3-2 CASSQGEANSPLHF TGTGCCAGCAGCCAGGGGGAAGCTAATTCACCCCTCCACTTT
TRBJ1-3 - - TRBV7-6 CASSQDSSSGNTIYF TGTGCCAGCAGCCAGGACTCAAGCTCTGGAAACACCATATATTTT
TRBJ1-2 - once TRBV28 CASSLWRDLINGYTF TGTGCCAGCAGTTTATGGAGGGACTTAATTAATGGCTACACCTTC
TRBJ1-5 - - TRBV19 CASSDNYSNQPQHF TGTGCCAGTAGTGACAACTATAGCAATCAGCCCCAGCATTTT
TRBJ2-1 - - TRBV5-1 CASRVGGSNEQFF TGCGCCAGCAGGGTTGGGGGCTCGAATGAGCAGTTCTTC
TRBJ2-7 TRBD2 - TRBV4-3 CASSPVAGGIYEQYF TGCGCCAGCAGCCCGGTAGCGGGAGGGATTTACGAGCAGTACTTC
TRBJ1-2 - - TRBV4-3 CASSLSHPVAANYGYTF TGCGCCAGCAGCCTCAGCCATCCAGTCGCGGCTAACTATGGCTACACCTTC
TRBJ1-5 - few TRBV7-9 CASSLGIGGLNQPQHF TGTGCCAGCAGCTTAGGTATAGGGGGACTCAATCAGCCCCAGCATTTT
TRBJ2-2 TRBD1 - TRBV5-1 CASSLDRGQGTGELFF TGCGCCAGCAGCCTAGACAGGGGGCAGGGCACCGGGGAGCTGTTTTTT
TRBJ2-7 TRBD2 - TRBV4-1 CASSQPTVGLAREQYF TGCGCCAGCAGCCAACCAACTGTGGGACTAGCGAGAGAGCAGTACTTC